This T cell receptor beta chain was captured in a study of T cell responses to AZD1222 COVID-19 vaccine. Generated by immunoSEQ multiplex PCR, the TCRdb table keeps only in-frame clones and is missing some. This repertoire shows roughly 97,000 clones, 75% to 90% found once; its top ten account for roughly a sixth. The V end was cut by 9 bases, the J end by 2 bases, with 13 bases between. CDR1 and CDR2 from the germline V gene are MNHEY and SMNVEV (reference sequence). The CDR3 contains 13 residues. V and J are TRBV27 and TRBJ2-5; tentative D call: TRBD1 (6 bases). The clonotype comes from an adult in good health. This specimen consisted of peripheral blood, obtained on day 0 of AZD1222 vaccination. The CDR3: CARQKGVQETQYF. Written as DNA, the CDR3 is TGTGCCAGGCAGAAGGGGGTACAAGAGACCCAGTACTTC.